Presented here are 10 T cell receptor beta chains from one specimen sequenced in a study of long-term antiretroviral therapy in people with HIV (dated by TCRdb to the early 2020s). The immunoSEQ hsTCRB v3.0 assay was used at survey level resolution to sequence the TRB variable region. TCRdb limited this immuneACCESS table to in-frame rearrangements with V and J called. A share of clones is missing; checked studies link under half to unresolved V genes, and the rest is unexplained. The sample has 26,000 or so clones on record, around 83% of them singletons. The top ten constitute roughly 4% of the sample. The specimen comprised unsorted PBMCs, sampled 1.9 years after starting antiretroviral therapy. The receptor set was obtained from a woman aged 25 to 39 with HIV.

V usage is TRBV10-1 and J usage is TRBJ2-1, with D unresolved. CDR3 length equals 14 residues. Per germline, CDR1 WNHNN and CDR2 SYGVQD (reference sequence). Trimming shortened V by 2 bases and J by 4 bases, and 9 bases separated the two germline ends. This CDR3 is CASSERSVYNEQFF. CDR3 nucleotide sequence: TGCGCCAGCAGTGAGCGGTCGGTTTACAATGAGCAGTTCTTC.

This chain uses TRBV10-3 with TRBJ2-1; D is perhaps TRBD2 (6 bases). The CDR3 contains 15 residues. Per the germline V gene, CDR1 is ENHRY and CDR2 is SYGVKD. V lost 6 bases to trimming and J lost 4 bases, with 16 bases between them. The CDR3, as DNA: TGTGCCATCAGAGCTGGAGGGGCGAAATACAATGAGCAGTTCTTC. Translated: CAIRAGGAKYNEQFF.

The chain has TRBV9 and TRBJ1-1; D is perhaps TRBD1 (5 bases). The CDR3 runs 14 residues. V dropped 4 bases and J dropped 2 bases, with 12 bases sitting between them. CDR1 and CDR2 (germline): SGDLS, YYNGEE. CDR3 in amino acids: CASSLTGANTEAFF. The CDR3 bases are TGTGCCAGCAGCTTAACAGGAGCCAACACTGAAGCTTTCTTT. The entire variable domain, with the rest obtained from reference TRBV9 and TRBJ1-1, is as follows: DSGVTQTPKHLITATGQRVTLRCSPRSGDLSVYWYQQSLDQGLQFLIQYYNGEERAKGNILERFSAQQFPDLHSELNLSSLELGDSALYFCASSLTGANTEAFFGQGTRLTVV.

V gene TRBV5-1 combines with J gene TRBJ2-1; 12 positions agree with TRBD2. The CDR3 is made up of 16 amino acids. Germline assignment: CDR1 SGHRS and CDR2 YFSETQ. V trimming: 3 bases; J trimming: 8 bases; junction bases outside the gene matches: 9. Here the CDR3 DNA reads TGCGCCAGCAGCTGGAGGGCTAGCGGGGGGGTGGATGAGCAGTTCTTC. This codes for CASSWRASGGVDEQFF.

The J gene is TRBJ1-2, the V gene TRBV5-1; D unclear. The CDR3 has 14 amino acids. V lost 0 bases and J lost 5, with 11 bases in between. Looked up from germline, CDR1 is SGHRS and CDR2 is YFSETQ. This chain's CDR3 is CASSLDFGSYGYTF. CDR3 DNA: TGCGCCAGCAGCTTGGATTTCGGGTCTTATGGCTACACCTTC.

The chain couples TRBV27 to TRBJ2-3; D not resolved. Per the germline V gene, CDR1 is MNHEY and CDR2 is SMNVEV (reference sequence). Trimming took off 2 bases at V and 0 bases at J, with 6 bases between the two ends. The CDR3 loop spans 14 amino acids. CDR3 amino acids: CASSLRGSTDTQYF. The CDR3 DNA reads as TGTGCCAGCAGTTTAAGAGGTAGCACAGATACGCAGTATTTT.

This rearrangement joins TRBV11-2 to TRBJ1-1; no clear D gene. The V end was cut by 1 base, the J end by 3 bases, with 12 bases between. The CDR3 is 15 amino acids. From germline, CDR1 is SGHAT and CDR2 FQNNGV. In nucleotides, the CDR3 is TGTGCCAGCAGCTTAGGTATAGGGATGGACACTGAAGCTTTCTTT. Amino acid sequence: CASSLGIGMDTEAFF.

The V and J genes are TRBV18 and TRBJ1-3, with no clear D. Germline V gene data show CDR1 as KGHSH and CDR2 as LQKENI. Trimming pared 8 bases from V and 2 bases from J, leaving 13 bases between. This CDR3 has 14 residues. Written as DNA, the CDR3 is TGTGCCAGCGCGACCCGGGGTACTGGAAACACCATATATTTT. Translating it yields CASATRGTGNTIYF.

The genes are TRBV12-5 and TRBJ1-2; D is undetermined. Germline values: CDR1 LGHNT, CDR2 FRNRAP. The CDR3 extends over 12 amino acids. Trimming cost V 4 bases and J 4 bases, with 7 bases left between them. CDR3 sequence: CASGSYTYGYTF. The CDR3 nucleotides read TGTGCTAGTGGTTCCTACACCTATGGCTACACCTTC.

The V gene is TRBV27, the J gene TRBJ1-2; D is ambiguous. Deletions cut 3 bases from V and 2 bases from J, with 13 bases between. Germline CDR1 and CDR2: MNHEY and SMNVEV (reference sequence). The CDR3 is 15 amino acids. The CDR3 spells CASSLGIGNNYGYTF. The CDR3 coding sequence is TGTGCCAGCAGTTTGGGGATTGGAAACAACTATGGCTACACCTTC.